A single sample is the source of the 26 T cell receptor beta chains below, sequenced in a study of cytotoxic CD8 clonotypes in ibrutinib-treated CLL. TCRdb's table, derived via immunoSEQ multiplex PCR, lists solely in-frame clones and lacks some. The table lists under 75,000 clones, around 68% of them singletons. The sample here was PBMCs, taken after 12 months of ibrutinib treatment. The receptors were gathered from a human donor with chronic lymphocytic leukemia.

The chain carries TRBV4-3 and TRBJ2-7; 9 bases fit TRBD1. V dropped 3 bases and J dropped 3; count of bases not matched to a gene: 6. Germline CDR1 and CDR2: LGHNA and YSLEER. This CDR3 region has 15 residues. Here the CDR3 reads CASSQDKTGGYEQYF. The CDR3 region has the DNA TGCGCCAGCAGCCAGGATAAGACAGGGGGCTACGAGCAGTACTTC.

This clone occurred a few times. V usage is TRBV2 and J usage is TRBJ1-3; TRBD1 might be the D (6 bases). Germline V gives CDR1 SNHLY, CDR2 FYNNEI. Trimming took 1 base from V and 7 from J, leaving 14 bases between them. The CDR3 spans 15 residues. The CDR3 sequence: CASSEGRQGFNTIYF. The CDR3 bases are TGTGCCAGCAGTGAAGGACGGCAGGGGTTTAACACCATATATTTT.

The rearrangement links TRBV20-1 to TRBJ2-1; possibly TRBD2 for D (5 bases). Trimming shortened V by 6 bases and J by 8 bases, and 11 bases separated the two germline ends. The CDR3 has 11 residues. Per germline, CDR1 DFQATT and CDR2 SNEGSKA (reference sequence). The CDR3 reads CSAIQRHEQFF. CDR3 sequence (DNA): TGCAGTGCCATACAGCGGCATGAGCAGTTCTTC.

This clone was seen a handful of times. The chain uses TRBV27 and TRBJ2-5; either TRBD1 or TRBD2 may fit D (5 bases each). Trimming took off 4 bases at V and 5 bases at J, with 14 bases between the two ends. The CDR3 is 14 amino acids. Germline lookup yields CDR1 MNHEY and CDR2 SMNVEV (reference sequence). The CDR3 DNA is TGTGCCAGCAGTTCCTCAGACAGAGGGGAGACCCAGTACTTC. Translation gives CASSSSDRGETQYF.

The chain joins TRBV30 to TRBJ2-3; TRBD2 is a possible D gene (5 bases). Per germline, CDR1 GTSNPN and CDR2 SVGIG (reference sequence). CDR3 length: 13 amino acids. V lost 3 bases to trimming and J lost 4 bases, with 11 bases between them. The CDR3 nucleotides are TGTGCCTGGAGCGGGAACTGGGCAGATACGCAGTATTTT. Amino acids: CAWSGNWADTQYF.

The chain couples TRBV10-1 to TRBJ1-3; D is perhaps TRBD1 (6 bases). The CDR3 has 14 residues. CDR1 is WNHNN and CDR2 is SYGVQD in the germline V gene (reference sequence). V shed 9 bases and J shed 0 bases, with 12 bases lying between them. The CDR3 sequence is CARKGHISGNTIYF. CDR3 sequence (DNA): TGCGCCAGGAAGGGACACATCTCTGGAAACACCATATATTTT.

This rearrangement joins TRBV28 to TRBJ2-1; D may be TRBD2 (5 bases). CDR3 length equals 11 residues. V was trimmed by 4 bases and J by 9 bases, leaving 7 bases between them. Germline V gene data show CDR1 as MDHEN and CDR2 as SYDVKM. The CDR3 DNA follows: TGTGCCAGCAGTTACCGGGGTGAGCAGTTCTTC. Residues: CASSYRGEQFF. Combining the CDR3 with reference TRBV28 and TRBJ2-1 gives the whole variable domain DVKVTQSSRYLVKRTGEKVFLECVQDMDHENMFWYRQDPGLGLRLIYFSYDVKMKEKGDIPEGYSVSREKKERFSLILESASTNQTSMYLCASSYRGEQFFGPGTRLTVL.

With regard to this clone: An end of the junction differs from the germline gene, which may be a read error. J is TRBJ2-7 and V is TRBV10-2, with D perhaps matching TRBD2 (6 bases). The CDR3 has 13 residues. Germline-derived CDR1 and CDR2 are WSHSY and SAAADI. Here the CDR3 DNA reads TGCGCCAGCGGTGAGACTAGTCCAAGCGAGCAGTACTTC. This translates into CASGETSPSEQYF.

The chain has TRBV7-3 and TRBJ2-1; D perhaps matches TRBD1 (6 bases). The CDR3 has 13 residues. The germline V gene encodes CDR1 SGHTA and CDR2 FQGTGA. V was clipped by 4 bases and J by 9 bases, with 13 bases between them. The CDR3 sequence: CASSSTRDTEQFF. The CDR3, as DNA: TGTGCCAGCAGCTCGACCCGGGACACTGAGCAGTTCTTC.

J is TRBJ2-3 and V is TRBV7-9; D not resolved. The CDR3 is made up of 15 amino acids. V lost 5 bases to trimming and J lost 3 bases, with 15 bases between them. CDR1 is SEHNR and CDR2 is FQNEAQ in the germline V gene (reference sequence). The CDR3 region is CASSPRNDGTDTQYF. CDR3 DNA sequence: TGTGCCAGCAGCCCGCGGAACGATGGGACAGATACGCAGTATTTT. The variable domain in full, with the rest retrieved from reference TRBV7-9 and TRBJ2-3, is DTGVSQNPRHKITKRGQNVTFRCDPISEHNRLYWYRQTLGQGPEFLTYFQNEAQLEKSRLLSDRFSAERPKGSFSTLEIQRTEQGDSAMYLCASSPRNDGTDTQYFGPGTRLTVL.

CDR3 sequence (DNA): TGTGCCACCAGCCAGGAAGGGACGCCCTATGGCTACACCTTC. Its translation is CATSQEGTPYGYTF. The gene calls are TRBV28 and TRBJ1-2, with TRBD1 as a possible D gene (5 bases). This CDR3 is built from 14 residues. Germline CDR1 and CDR2: MDHEN and SYDVKM. V lost 10 bases to trimming and J lost 4 bases, with 19 bases between them.

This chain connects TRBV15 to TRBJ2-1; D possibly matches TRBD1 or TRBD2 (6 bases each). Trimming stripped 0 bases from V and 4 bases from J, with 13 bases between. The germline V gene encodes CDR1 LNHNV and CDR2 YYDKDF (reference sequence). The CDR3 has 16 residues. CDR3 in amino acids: CATSRESGAGYNEQFF. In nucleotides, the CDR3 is TGTGCCACCAGCAGAGAGTCGGGGGCGGGTTACAATGAGCAGTTCTTC.

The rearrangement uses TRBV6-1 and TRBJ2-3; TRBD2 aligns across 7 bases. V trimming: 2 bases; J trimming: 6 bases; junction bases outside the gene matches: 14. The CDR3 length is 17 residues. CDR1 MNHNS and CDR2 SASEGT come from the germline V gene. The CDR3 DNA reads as TGTGCCAGCAGTGAATCCGGGACTACCTACTTTCTTGATACGCAGTATTTT. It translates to CASSESGTTYFLDTQYF.

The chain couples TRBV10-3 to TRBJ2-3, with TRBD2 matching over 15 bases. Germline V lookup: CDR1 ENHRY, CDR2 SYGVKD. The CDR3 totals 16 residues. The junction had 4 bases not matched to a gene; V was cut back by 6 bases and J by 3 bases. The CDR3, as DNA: TGTGCCATCAGATCGGGACTAGCGGGAGGTACAGATACGCAGTATTTT. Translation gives CAIRSGLAGGTDTQYF.

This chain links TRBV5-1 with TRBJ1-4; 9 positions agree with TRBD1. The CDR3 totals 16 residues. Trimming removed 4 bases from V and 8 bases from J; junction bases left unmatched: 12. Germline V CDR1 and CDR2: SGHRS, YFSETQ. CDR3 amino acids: CASSRSLDRGWEKLFF. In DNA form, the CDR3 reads TGCGCCAGCAGCCGCTCTCTGGACAGGGGATGGGAAAAACTGTTTTTT.

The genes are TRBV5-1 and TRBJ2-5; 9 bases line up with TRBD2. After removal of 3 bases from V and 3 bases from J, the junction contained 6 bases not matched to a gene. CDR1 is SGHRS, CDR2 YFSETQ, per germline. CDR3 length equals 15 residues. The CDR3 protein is CASSSGGRVEETQYF. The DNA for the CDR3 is TGCGCCAGCAGCTCTGGCGGGAGGGTCGAAGAGACCCAGTACTTC.

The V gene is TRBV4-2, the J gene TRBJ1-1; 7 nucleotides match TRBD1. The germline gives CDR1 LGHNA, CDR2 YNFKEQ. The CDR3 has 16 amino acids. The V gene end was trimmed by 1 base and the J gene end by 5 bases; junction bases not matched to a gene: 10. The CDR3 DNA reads TGTGCCAGCAGCCAAGGACAGGGAGGGGGAGGGACTGAAGCTTTCTTT. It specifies CASSQGQGGGGTEAFF.

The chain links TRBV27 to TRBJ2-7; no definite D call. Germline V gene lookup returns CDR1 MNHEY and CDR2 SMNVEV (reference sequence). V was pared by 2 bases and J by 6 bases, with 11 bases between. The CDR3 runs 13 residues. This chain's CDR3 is CASSLRPLGEQYF. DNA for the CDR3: TGTGCCAGCAGTTTACGGCCTCTGGGCGAGCAGTACTTC.

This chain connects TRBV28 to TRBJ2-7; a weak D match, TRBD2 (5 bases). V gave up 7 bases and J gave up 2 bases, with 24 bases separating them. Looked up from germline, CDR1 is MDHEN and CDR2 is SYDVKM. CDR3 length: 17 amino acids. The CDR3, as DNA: TGTGCCAGCACCCCACCCTTTGGGTTGCGGGTCACCTACGAGCAGTACTTC. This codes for CASTPPFGLRVTYEQYF.

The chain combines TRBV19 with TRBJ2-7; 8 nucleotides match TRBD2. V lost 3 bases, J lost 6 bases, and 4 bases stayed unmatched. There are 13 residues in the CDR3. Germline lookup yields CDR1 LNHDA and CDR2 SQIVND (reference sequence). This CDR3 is CASSMSGGTEQYF. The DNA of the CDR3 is TGTGCCAGTAGTATGTCGGGGGGGACCGAGCAGTACTTC.

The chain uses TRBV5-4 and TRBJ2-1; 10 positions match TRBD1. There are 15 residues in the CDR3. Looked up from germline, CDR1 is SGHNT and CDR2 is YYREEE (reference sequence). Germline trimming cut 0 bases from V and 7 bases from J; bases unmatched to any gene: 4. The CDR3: CASSLGDRGLNEQFF. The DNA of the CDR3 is TGTGCCAGCAGCTTGGGGGACAGGGGCTTGAATGAGCAGTTCTTC.

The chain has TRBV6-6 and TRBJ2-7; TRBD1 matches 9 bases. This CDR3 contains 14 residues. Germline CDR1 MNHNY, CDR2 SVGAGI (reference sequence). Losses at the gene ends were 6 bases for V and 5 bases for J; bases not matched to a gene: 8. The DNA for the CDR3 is TGTGCCAGCAGCCCCGGGACAGGGTCGAACGAGCAGTACTTC. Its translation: CASSPGTGSNEQYF.

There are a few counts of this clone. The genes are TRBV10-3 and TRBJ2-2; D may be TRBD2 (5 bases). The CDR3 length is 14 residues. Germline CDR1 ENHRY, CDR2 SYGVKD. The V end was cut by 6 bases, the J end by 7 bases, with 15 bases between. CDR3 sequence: CAIRDLASIGELFF. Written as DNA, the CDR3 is TGTGCCATCAGGGACCTAGCTTCTATCGGGGAGCTGTTTTTT.

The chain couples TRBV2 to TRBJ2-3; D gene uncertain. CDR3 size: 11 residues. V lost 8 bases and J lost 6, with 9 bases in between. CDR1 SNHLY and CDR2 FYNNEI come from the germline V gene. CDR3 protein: CASLKGDTQYF. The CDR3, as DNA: TGTGCCAGCCTAAAAGGGGATACGCAGTATTTT.

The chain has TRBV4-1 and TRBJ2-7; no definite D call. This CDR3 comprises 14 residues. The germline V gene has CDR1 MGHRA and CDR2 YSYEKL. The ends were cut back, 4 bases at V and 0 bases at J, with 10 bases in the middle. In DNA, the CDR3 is TGCGCCAGCAGCCCGGGTGATAGCTCCTACGAGCAGTACTTC. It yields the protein CASSPGDSSYEQYF.

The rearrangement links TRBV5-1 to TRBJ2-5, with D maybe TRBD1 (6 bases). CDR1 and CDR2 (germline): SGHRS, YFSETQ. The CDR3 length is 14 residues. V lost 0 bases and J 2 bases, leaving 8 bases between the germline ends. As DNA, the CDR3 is TGCGCCAGCAGCTTGGTAGGACAGCAAGAGACCCAGTACTTC. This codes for CASSLVGQQETQYF.